The entry below gives a single T cell receptor beta chain sequence along with its context. Its cognate antigen is unknown. This sample was taken from a study of beta chain features in type 1 diabetes. Study-wide background: Sorted cell examination encompassed over 90,000,000 cells across all samples.

Isolated RNA was reverse transcribed in full, so expressed TCRB transcripts were sequenced. Naive, central memory and regulatory T cell samples yielded around 3.5 million reads on average. Sequencing used immunoSEQ multiplex PCR; TCRdb keeps in-frame clones, though not all of them. The data hold about half a million clones, with 10% to 12% observed a single time. V gave up 6 bases and J gave up 4 bases, with 12 bases separating them. The CDR3 is 13 residues long. In germline, CDR1 is MDHEN, CDR2 SYDVKM. Study-level points and caveats: Whether HLA type affects TCRB rearrangement stayed undetermined in the present work.

Researchers reported sorting CD4+ naive, central memory, regulatory and stem cell-like memory cells via CD45RO/CCR7/CD25/CD127/CD95/CD27. The chain is built from TRBV28 and TRBJ2-5; tentatively, D is TRBD1 or TRBD2 (5 bases each). The TCR was taken from a woman aged 18-29 years in good health. The sequencing input was naive CD4+ T cells from blood. For the CDR3, the DNA is TGTGCCAGCAGGATGTCGGGGCGAGAGACCCAGTACTTC. It encodes CASRMSGRETQYF.